The following is a T cell receptor (beta chain) sequence with its context. Its antigen is not known. This entry belongs to a study of cytomegalovirus exposure and HLA in healthy donors. Findings of the study overall: Sequencing probably produced one cluster of sequence variants that were highly shared.

V lost 6 bases and J lost 1, with 18 bases in between. CDR1 MDHEN and CDR2 SYDVKM come from the germline V gene. The CDR3 length is 16 residues. PCR employed 60 Vbeta and 13 Jbeta primers. Produced via immunoSEQ multiplex PCR; TCRdb's table is partial and in-frame only. The table includes about 150,000 clones, approximately 72% detected once. The clonotype was recovered from a man between 18 and 35 years old in good health and CMV-seronegative. The J gene is TRBJ1-2, the V gene TRBV28, with D possibly being TRBD1 (6 bases). The specimen sequenced was PBMCs. The CDR3 sequence is CASRGGAGARNYGYTF. The CDR3 bases are TGTGCCAGCAGGGGGGGAGCGGGGGCCCGTAACTATGGCTACACCTTC.